This T cell receptor (beta chain) is from a study of radiation and T cells in renal cell carcinoma. Method: immunoSEQ multiplex PCR; TCRdb's copy keeps in-frame clones and lacks some. The sample has 97,000 or so clones; roughly 84% are singletons. Per the germline V gene, CDR1 is KGHSH and CDR2 is LQKENI. This CDR3 is 15 amino acids long. V lost 2 bases to trimming and J lost 5 bases, with 12 bases between them. Time point noted: blood 4 weeks post-SBRT, at nephrectomy. As to treatment: 15 Gy SBRT to primary tumor, nephrectomy 4 weeks later. Sequences were derived from blood, sampled from a patient whose treatment included radiotherapy and nephrectomy. This TCR came from a man between 60 and 75 years old with renal cell carcinoma. The chain employs TRBV18 and TRBJ2-2; TRBD1 might be the D (6 bases). CDR3 coding DNA: TGTGCCAGCTCACCATTGGACAGTAGAACCGGGGAGCTGTTTTTT. Its protein product is CASSPLDSRTGELFF.